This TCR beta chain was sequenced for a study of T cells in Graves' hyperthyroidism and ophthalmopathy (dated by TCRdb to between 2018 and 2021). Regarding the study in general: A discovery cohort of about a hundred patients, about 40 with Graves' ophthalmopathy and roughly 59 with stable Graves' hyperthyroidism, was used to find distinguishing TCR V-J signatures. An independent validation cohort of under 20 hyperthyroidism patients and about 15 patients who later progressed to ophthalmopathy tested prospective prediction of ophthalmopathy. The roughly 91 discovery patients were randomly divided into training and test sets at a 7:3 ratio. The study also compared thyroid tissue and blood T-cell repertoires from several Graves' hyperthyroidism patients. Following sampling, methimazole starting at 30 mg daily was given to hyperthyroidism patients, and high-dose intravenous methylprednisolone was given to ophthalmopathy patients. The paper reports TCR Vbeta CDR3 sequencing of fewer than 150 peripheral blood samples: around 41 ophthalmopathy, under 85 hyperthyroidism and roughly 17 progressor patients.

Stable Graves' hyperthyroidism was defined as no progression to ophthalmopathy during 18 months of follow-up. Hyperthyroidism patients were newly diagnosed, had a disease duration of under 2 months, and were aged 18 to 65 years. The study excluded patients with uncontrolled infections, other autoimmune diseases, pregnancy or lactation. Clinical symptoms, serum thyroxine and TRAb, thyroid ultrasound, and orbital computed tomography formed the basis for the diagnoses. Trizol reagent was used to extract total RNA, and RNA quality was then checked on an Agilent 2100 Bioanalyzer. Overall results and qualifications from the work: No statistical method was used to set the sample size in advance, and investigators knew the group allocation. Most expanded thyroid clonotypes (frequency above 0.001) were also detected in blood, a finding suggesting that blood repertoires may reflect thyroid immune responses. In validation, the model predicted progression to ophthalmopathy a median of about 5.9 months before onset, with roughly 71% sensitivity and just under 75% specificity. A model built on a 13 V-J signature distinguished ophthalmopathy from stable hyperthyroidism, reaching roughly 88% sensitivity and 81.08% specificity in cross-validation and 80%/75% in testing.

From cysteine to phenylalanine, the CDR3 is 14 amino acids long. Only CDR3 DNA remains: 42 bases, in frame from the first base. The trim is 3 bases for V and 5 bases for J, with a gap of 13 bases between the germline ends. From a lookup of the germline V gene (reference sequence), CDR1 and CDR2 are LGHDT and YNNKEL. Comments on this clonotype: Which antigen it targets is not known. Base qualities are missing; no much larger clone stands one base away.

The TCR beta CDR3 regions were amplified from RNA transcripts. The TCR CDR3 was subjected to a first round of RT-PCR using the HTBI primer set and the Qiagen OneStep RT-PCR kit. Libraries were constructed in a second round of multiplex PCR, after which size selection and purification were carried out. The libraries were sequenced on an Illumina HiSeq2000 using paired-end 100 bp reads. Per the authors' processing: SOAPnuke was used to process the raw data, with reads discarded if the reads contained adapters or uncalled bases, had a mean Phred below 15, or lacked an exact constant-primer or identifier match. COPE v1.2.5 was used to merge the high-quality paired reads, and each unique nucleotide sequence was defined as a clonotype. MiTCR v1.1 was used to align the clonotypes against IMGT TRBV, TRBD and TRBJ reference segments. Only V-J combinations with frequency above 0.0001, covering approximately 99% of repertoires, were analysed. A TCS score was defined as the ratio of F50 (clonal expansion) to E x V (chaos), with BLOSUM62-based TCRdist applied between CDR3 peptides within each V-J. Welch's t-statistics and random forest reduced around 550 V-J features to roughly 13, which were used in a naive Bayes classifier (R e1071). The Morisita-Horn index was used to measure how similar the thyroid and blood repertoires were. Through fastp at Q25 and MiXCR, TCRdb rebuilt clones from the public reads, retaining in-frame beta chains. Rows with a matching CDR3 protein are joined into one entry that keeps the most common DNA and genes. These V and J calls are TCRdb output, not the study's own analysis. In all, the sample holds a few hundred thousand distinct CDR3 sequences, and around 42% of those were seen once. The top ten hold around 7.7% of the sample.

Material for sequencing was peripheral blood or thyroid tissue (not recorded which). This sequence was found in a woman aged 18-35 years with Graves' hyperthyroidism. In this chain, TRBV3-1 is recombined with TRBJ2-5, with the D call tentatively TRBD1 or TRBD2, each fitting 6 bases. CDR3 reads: CASSHGGSPETQYF. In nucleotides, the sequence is TGTGCCAGCAGCCACGGGGGCTCCCCGGAGACCCAGTACTTC.